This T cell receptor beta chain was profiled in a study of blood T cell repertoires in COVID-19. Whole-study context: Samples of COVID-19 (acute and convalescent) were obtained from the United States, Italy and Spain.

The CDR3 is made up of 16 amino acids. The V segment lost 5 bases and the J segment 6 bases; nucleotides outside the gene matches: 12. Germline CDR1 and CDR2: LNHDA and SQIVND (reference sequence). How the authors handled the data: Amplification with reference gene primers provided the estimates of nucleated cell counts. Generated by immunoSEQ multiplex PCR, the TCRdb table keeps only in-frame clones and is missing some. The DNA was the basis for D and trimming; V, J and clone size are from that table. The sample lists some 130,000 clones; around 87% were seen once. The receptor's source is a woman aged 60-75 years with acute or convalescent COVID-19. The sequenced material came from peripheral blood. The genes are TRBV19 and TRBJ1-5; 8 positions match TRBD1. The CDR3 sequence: CASSQRQGQDSQPQHF. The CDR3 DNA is TGTGCCAGTAGTCAGCGACAGGGGCAAGATAGTCAGCCCCAGCATTTT. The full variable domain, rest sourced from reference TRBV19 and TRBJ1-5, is DGGITQSPKYLFRKEGQNVTLSCEQNLNHDAMYWYRQDPGQGLRLIYYSQIVNDFQKGDIAEGYSVSREKKESFPLTVTSAQKNPTAFYLCASSQRQGQDSQPQHFGDGTRLSIL.